Each of the 10 T cell receptor beta chains below was sequenced from the same sample in a study of T cell responses to AZD1222 COVID-19 vaccine. The repertoire was sequenced with immunoSEQ multiplex PCR; TCRdb's copy has only in-frame clones and lacks some. The sample holds 90,000 to 150,000 clones, roughly nine tenths seen once. The material sequenced was peripheral blood, taken on day 0 of AZD1222 vaccination. The receptors come from an adult in good health.

The gene calls are TRBV29-1 and TRBJ2-4; D may correspond to TRBD1 or TRBD2 (6 bases each). Germline-derived CDR1 and CDR2 are SQVTM and ANQGSEA. Deletions cut 2 bases from V and 0 bases from J, with 14 bases between. This CDR3 has 16 residues. The CDR3 DNA reads TGCAGCGTTGAAAACAGGGTGGGACTAGCCAAAAACATTCAGTACTTC. Its protein is CSVENRVGLAKNIQYF.

The chain is built from TRBV28 and TRBJ2-1, with 14 bases matching TRBD2. V lost 6 bases, J lost 9 bases, and 7 bases stayed unmatched. This CDR3 comprises 15 residues. Germline V gene sequence: CDR1 MDHEN, CDR2 SYDVKM. Here the CDR3 reads CASSRTSGRWGEQFF. The CDR3 DNA is TGTGCCAGCAGCAGGACTAGCGGGAGGTGGGGTGAGCAGTTCTTC.

The chain carries TRBV30 and TRBJ2-5; D could derive from TRBD1 or TRBD2 (5 bases each). CDR1 GTSNPN and CDR2 SVGIG come from the germline V gene (reference sequence). The CDR3 spans 14 residues. V was cut by 4 bases and J by 6 bases, with 18 bases left in between. CDR3 loop: CAWINPGPKKTQYF. DNA of the CDR3: TGTGCCTGGATAAATCCGGGGCCAAAGAAGACCCAGTACTTC. The full variable domain, rest sourced from reference TRBV30 and TRBJ2-5, is SQTIHQWPATLVQPVGSPLSLECTVEGTSNPNLYWYRQAAGRGLQLLFYSVGIGQISSEVPQNLSASRPQDRQFILSSKKLLLSDSGFYLCAWINPGPKKTQYFGPGTRLLVL.

The chain links TRBV28 to TRBJ1-1, with TRBD1 matching over 10 bases. J lost 6 bases, V lost 1 base, and 2 bases had no gene match. Germline CDR1 reads MDHEN; CDR2 reads SYDVKM. The CDR3 spans 14 residues. The CDR3 loop is CASSLSGQGAEAFF. CDR3 DNA sequence: TGTGCCAGCAGTTTATCAGGACAGGGGGCTGAAGCTTTCTTT.

The V and J genes are TRBV12-3 or TRBV12-4 and TRBJ1-2; D unclear. There are 12 residues in the CDR3. The V gene lost 6 bases and the J gene lost 3 bases, with 8 bases spanning the gap. The CDR3 DNA is TGTGCCAGCAGACCTTTGGACTATGGCTACACCTTC. Protein product: CASRPLDYGYTF.

The chain combines TRBV19 with TRBJ2-6; TRBD1 agrees at 11 bases. Germline loops: CDR1 LNHDA, CDR2 SQIVND (reference sequence). The CDR3 loop spans 17 amino acids. V lost 7 bases, J lost 2 bases, and 7 bases stayed unmatched. CDR3 sequence (DNA): TGTGCCAGTACCCGGACAGGGGGCGCGCCTGGGGCCAACGTCCTGACTTTC. It is translated as CASTRTGGAPGANVLTF.

The J gene is TRBJ1-2, the V gene TRBV9; D unresolved. The CDR3 totals 12 residues. V lost 3 bases to trimming and J lost 3 bases, with 6 bases between them. CDR1 and CDR2 (germline): SGDLS, YYNGEE. CDR3 coding DNA: TGTGCCAGCAGCGCGGACGACTATGGCTACACCTTC. Translating it yields CASSADDYGYTF.

The chain links TRBV7-9 to TRBJ2-3; 7 nucleotides agree with TRBD2. The CDR3 runs 16 residues. CDR1 and CDR2 (germline): SEHNR, FQNEAQ (reference sequence). V gave up 6 bases and J gave up 1 base; unmatched junction bases: 10. CDR3 sequence: CASSSERGPGTDTQYF. The CDR3 DNA sequence: TGTGCCAGCAGTTCCGAGCGGGGCCCAGGCACAGATACGCAGTATTTT. Full variable domain (rest looked up from reference TRBV7-9 and TRBJ2-3): DTGVSQNPRHKITKRGQNVTFRCDPISEHNRLYWYRQTLGQGPEFLTYFQNEAQLEKSRLLSDRFSAERPKGSFSTLEIQRTEQGDSAMYLCASSSERGPGTDTQYFGPGTRLTVL.

This clone was detected only once. CDR3 region: CAISELTGIQETQYF. CDR3 nucleotides: TGTGCCATCAGTGAGTTAACAGGCATTCAAGAGACCCAGTACTTC. This chain connects TRBV10-3 to TRBJ2-5, with a possible D match to TRBD1 (5 bases). The CDR3 is made up of 15 amino acids. With 1 base removed from V and 2 bases from J, the gap between germline ends came to 11 bases. Germline loops: CDR1 ENHRY, CDR2 SYGVKD.

The rearrangement links TRBV6-6 to TRBJ2-6; no clear D. Germline V CDR1 and CDR2: MNHNY, SVGAGI (reference sequence). The CDR3 is 16 amino acids. V lost 2 bases and J 0 bases, leaving 8 bases between the germline ends. This chain's CDR3 is CASSYPASSGANVLTF. CDR3 coding DNA: TGTGCCAGCAGTTACCCGGCCAGCTCTGGGGCCAACGTCCTGACTTTC.